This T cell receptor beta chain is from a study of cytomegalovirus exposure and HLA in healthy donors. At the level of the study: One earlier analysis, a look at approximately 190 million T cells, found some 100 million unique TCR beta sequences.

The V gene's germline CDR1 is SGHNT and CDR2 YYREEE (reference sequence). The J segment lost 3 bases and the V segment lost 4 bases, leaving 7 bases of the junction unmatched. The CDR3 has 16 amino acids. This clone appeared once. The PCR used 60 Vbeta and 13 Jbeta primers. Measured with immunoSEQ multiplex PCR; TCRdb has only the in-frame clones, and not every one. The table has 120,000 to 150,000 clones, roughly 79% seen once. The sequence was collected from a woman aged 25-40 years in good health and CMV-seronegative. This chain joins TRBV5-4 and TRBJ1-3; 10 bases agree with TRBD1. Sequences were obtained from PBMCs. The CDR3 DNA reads TGTGCCAGCAGCCCGGGACAGGGGTTTGATGGAAACACCATATATTTT. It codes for CASSPGQGFDGNTIYF.